This TCR beta chain was captured by sequencing in a study of cytomegalovirus exposure and HLA in healthy donors. The study's findings and limits: For most TCR beta V segments, an earlier analysis put the productive rate at about 87% or about 30% of the time. The later analysis indicated that the majority of CMV-associated TCR beta chains appeared HLA-restricted.

The study ran its PCR with 60 Vbeta and 13 Jbeta primers. TCRdb keeps only in-frame clones here, not all; method: immunoSEQ multiplex PCR. In the table there are about 250,000 clones, 80% of which are singletons. Trimming removed 2 bases from V and 8 bases from J; junction bases left unmatched: 3. This CDR3 region has 13 residues. CDR1 and CDR2 (germline): WSHSY, SAAADI. Remarks on this clone: Its antigen is unknown.

Sequencing was performed on PBMCs. The rearrangement uses TRBV10-2 and TRBJ2-1; the match to TRBD1 covers 7 bases. The clonotype was recovered from a girl between 2 and 10 years old in good health and CMV-seronegative. The CDR3 nucleotides read TGCGCCAGCAGTGAGGACAGGGATGATGAGCAGTTCTTC. Residues: CASSEDRDDEQFF.